The rows below give T cell receptor beta chains drawn from one sample of a study of T cell responses to AZD1222 COVID-19 vaccine. Profiled with immunoSEQ multiplex PCR; TCRdb holds only in-frame clones, not every one. The sample lists roughly 120,000 clones, approximately 90% occurring once. Here the sequenced sample was peripheral blood, taken on day 0 of AZD1222 vaccination. The receptor source for this set is an adult in good health. CDR3s include the opening cysteine and the closing phenylalanine or tryptophan. Fields, in order: J gene, clone size, D gene, V gene, CDR3 protein, CDR3 DNA. D genes are given only for firm matches. Rows may omit the clone size; those that give it use once, few, many or a size class.

>TRBJ1-5|NA|NA|TRBV27
CASSPPPHGGPGQPQHF
TGTGCCAGCAGTCCACCCCCCCACGGGGGCCCGGGTCAGCCCCAGCATTTT
>TRBJ1-2|NA|TRBD1|TRBV27
CASSSGQGTRGYTF
TGTGCCAGCAGTTCGGGACAGGGGACGAGGGGCTACACCTTC
>TRBJ1-4|NA|NA|TRBV5-5
CASSLGSVVSNREKLFF
TGTGCCAGCAGCTTGGGTAGCGTAGTCTCGAACCGGGAAAAACTGTTTTTT
>TRBJ2-1|once|NA|TRBV5-6
CASSTSGSNEQFF
TGTGCCAGCAGCACCTCCGGATCTAATGAGCAGTTCTTC
>TRBJ2-7|NA|NA|TRBV3-1/TRBV3-2
CASSQGSGASYEQYF
TGTGCCAGCAGCCAAGGGTCGGGAGCCTCCTACGAGCAGTACTTC
>TRBJ2-7|NA|NA|TRBV28
CASSLGGPSREQYF
TGTGCCAGCAGTTTAGGGGGGCCCAGCCGCGAGCAGTACTTC
>TRBJ1-6|NA|NA|TRBV28
CASSFQNSPLHF
TGTGCCAGCAGTTTTCAGAATTCACCCCTCCACTTT
>TRBJ1-2|NA|NA|TRBV5-1
CASSFSRADYGYTF
TGCGCCAGCAGCTTTTCCAGGGCGGACTATGGCTACACCTTC
>TRBJ1-1|NA|NA|TRBV19
CATSSVPNTEAFF
TGTGCCACCTCCTCTGTGCCGAACACTGAAGCTTTCTTT
>TRBJ2-3|NA|TRBD2|TRBV3-1/TRBV3-2
CASSQRTSGGSTDTQYF
TGTGCCAGCAGCCAGCGAACTAGCGGGGGGAGCACAGATACGCAGTATTTT
>TRBJ1-2|NA|NA|TRBV27
CASSLTGGNYGYTF
TGTGCCAGCAGTTTAACGGGGGGCAACTATGGCTACACCTTC
>TRBJ1-5|NA|NA|TRBV15
CATSRIPGGAGNQPQHF
TGTGCCACCAGCAGAATCCCGGGGGGCGCAGGCAATCAGCCCCAGCATTTT
>TRBJ2-1|NA|TRBD2|TRBV5-6
CASSLGREPYNEQFF
TGTGCCAGCAGCCTGGGGCGGGAGCCCTACAATGAGCAGTTCTTC
>TRBJ2-7|NA|TRBD1|TRBV19
CASSSTGTYEQYF
TGTGCCAGTAGTTCGACAGGGACCTACGAGCAGTACTTC
>TRBJ2-4|NA|NA|TRBV9
CASSVDPAAKNIQYF
TGTGCCAGCAGCGTAGATCCCGCAGCCAAAAACATTCAGTACTTC
>TRBJ2-5|NA|NA|TRBV14
CASSPTTGPQETQYF
TGTGCCAGCAGCCCCACCACGGGTCCCCAAGAGACCCAGTACTTC
>TRBJ2-7|NA|TRBD1|TRBV6-5
CASSTGGGYEQYF
TGTGCCAGCAGTACAGGGGGCGGGTACGAGCAGTACTTC
>TRBJ1-6|NA|NA|TRBV2
CASSEQGLSSYNSPLHF
TGTGCCAGCAGTGAACAGGGACTGAGCTCCTATAATTCACCCCTCCACTTT
>TRBJ2-1|NA|NA|TRBV6-5
CASPDYEHNEQFF
TGTGCCAGCCCCGACTACGAGCACAATGAGCAGTTCTTC
>TRBJ2-4|few|NA|TRBV28
CASSPPGRHGNIQYF
TGTGCCAGCAGCCCTCCCGGACGGCACGGAAACATTCAGTACTTC
>TRBJ2-7|NA|NA|TRBV25-1
CASSATENYEQYF
TGTGCCAGCAGTGCGACAGAAAACTACGAGCAGTACTTC
>TRBJ2-3|NA|TRBD1|TRBV9
CASSPRQGHTDTQYF
TGTGCCAGCAGCCCGCGACAGGGGCACACAGATACGCAGTATTTT
>TRBJ1-1|NA|TRBD1|TRBV18
CASSPDRRGTEAFF
TGTGCCAGCTCACCGGACAGGAGAGGTACTGAAGCTTTCTTT
>TRBJ2-7|NA|TRBD2|TRBV27
CASSWREGLSYEQYF
TGTGCCAGCAGTTGGCGGGAGGGCCTCTCCTACGAGCAGTACTTC
>TRBJ2-1|NA|TRBD1|TRBV19
CASLKQGNNEQFF
TGTGCCAGCCTTAAACAGGGGAACAATGAGCAGTTCTTC
>TRBJ1-6|NA|NA|TRBV19
CASSIGGRSNSPLHF
TGTGCCAGTAGTATCGGGGGACGTTCTAATTCACCCCTCCACTTT
>TRBJ2-7|NA|NA|TRBV5-1
CASSPNRAEEQYF
TGCGCCAGCAGCCCCAACAGGGCGGAGGAGCAGTACTTC
>TRBJ1-3|NA|NA|TRBV5-1
CASSSGAGVSGNTIYF
TGCGCCAGCAGCTCTGGGGCAGGGGTCTCTGGAAACACCATATATTTT
>TRBJ1-6|NA|NA|TRBV14
CASSQGGSYNSPLHF
TGTGCCAGCAGCCAAGGCGGCTCCTATAATTCACCCCTCCACTTT
>TRBJ1-6|NA|TRBD1|TRBV19
CASSQTGFRSPLHF
TGTGCCAGTAGCCAGACAGGGTTTAGGTCACCCCTCCACTTT
>TRBJ2-1|few|TRBD1|TRBV28
CASSLLGTGDHNEQFF
TGTGCCAGCAGTTTATTGGGGACAGGGGACCACAATGAGCAGTTCTTC
>TRBJ2-7|NA|NA|TRBV4-2
CASSQDLGGRGGGEQYF
TGTGCCAGCAGCCAAGATCTTGGCGGGAGAGGGGGAGGCGAGCAGTACTTC
>TRBJ1-4|NA|NA|TRBV5-1
CASSFGSGATNEKLFF
TGCGCCAGCAGCTTTGGTTCAGGTGCAACTAATGAAAAACTGTTTTTT
>TRBJ2-3|NA|NA|TRBV18
CASSPGYSGDTQYF
TGTGCCAGCTCACCAGGGTACTCAGGGGATACGCAGTATTTT
>TRBJ2-7|NA|TRBD1|TRBV29-1
CSVEGVLGQGKDEQYF
TGCAGCGTTGAAGGGGTCCTAGGACAGGGTAAGGACGAGCAGTACTTC
>TRBJ2-6|NA|TRBD2|TRBV3-1/TRBV3-2
CASSQGSGGPPAGANVLTF
TGTGCCAGCAGCCAAGGGAGCGGGGGCCCCCCCGCCGGGGCCAACGTCCTGACTTTC
>TRBJ1-5|NA|NA|TRBV6-1
CASSVMDRVYSNQPQHF
TGTGCCAGCAGTGTAATGGACAGAGTGTATAGCAATCAGCCCCAGCATTTT
>TRBJ1-6|NA|NA|TRBV6-4
CASSEVGGSPLHF
TGTGCCAGCAGTGAGGTAGGGGGTTCACCCCTCCACTTT
>TRBJ2-2|once|TRBD1|TRBV10-3
CAISTGRGRNTGELFF
TGTGCCATCTCGACTGGCAGGGGGCGGAACACCGGGGAGCTGTTTTTT
>TRBJ2-3|NA|TRBD2|TRBV11-2
CASSATRLAATDTQYF
TGTGCCAGCAGCGCTACCCGACTAGCGGCCACAGATACGCAGTATTTT
>TRBJ1-5|NA|NA|TRBV19
CASGYIRGQKQPQHF
TGTGCCAGTGGGTACATTCGGGGGCAGAAACAGCCCCAGCATTTT
>TRBJ2-7|NA|NA|TRBV4-3
CASSQERGYEQYF
TGCGCCAGCAGCCAAGAAAGGGGCTACGAGCAGTACTTC